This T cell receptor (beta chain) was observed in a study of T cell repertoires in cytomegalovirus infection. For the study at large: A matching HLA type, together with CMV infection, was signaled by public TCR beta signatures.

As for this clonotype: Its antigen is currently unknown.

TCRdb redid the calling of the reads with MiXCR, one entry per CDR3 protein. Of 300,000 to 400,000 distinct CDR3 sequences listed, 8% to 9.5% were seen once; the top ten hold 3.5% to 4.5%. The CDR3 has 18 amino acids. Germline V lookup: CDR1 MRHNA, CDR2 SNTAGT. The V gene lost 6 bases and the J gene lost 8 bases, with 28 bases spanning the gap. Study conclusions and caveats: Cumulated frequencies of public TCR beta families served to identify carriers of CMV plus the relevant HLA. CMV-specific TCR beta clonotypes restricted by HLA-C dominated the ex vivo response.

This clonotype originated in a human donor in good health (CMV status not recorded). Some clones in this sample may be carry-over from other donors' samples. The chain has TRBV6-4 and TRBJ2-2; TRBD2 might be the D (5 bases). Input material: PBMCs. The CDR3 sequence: CASSRIPVGLPLGGELFF. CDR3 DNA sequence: TGTGCCAGCAGCCGAATCCCAGTCGGACTCCCCCTAGGAGGGGAGCTGTTTTTT.